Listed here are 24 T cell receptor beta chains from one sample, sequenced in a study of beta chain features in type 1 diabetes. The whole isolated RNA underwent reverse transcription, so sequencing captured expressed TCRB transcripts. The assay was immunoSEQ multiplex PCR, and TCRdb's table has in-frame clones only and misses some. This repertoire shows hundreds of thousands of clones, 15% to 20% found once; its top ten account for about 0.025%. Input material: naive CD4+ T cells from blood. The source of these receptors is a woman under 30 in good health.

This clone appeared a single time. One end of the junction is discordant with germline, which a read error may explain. CDR3 coding DNA: TGTGCCGGCAGCGTAGCTACCGACAGCGGGCAGTACTTC. Encoded protein: CAGSVATDSGQYF. The chain is built from TRBV9 and TRBJ2-7; D could derive from TRBD1 or TRBD2 (5 bases each). The length of the CDR3 is 13 residues. Per the germline V gene, CDR1 is SGDLS and CDR2 is YYNGEE. The full variable domain, rest sourced from reference TRBV9 and TRBJ2-7, is DSGVTQTPKHLITATGQRVTLRCSPRSGDLSVYWYQQSLDQGLQFLIQYYNGEERAKGNILERFSAQQFPDLHSELNLSSLELGDSALYFCAGSVATDSGQYFGPGTRLTVT.

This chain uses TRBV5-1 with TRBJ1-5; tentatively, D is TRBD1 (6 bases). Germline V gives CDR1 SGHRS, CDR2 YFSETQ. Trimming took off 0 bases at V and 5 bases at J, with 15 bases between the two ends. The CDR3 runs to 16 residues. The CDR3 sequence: CASSLEHRAGDQPQHF. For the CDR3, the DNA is TGCGCCAGCAGCTTGGAGCATAGGGCAGGGGATCAGCCCCAGCATTTT.

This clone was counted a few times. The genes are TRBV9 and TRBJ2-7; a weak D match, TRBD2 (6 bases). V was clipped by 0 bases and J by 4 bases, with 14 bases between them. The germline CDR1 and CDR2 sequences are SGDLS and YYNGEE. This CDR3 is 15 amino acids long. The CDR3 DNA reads TGTGCCAGCAGCGTAGAGGCGGGGCGCGTATACGAGCAGTACTTC. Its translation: CASSVEAGRVYEQYF.

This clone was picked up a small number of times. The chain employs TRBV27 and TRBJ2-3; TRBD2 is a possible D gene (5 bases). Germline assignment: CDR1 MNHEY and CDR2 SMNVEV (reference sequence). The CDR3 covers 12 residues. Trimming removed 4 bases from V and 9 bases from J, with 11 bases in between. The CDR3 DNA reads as TGTGCCAGCAGTTCAGTGCCGGGGACGCAGTATTTT. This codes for CASSSVPGTQYF.

The CDR3 reads CASSPRRTGAGNTIYF. DNA of the CDR3: TGTGCCAGCAGCCCACGGCGTACGGGGGCTGGAAACACCATATATTTT. This chain uses TRBV11-2 with TRBJ1-3; TRBD1 might be the D (5 bases). Germline V gene sequence: CDR1 SGHAT, CDR2 FQNNGV. The CDR3 loop spans 16 amino acids. V shed 5 bases and J shed 2 bases, with 16 bases lying between them.

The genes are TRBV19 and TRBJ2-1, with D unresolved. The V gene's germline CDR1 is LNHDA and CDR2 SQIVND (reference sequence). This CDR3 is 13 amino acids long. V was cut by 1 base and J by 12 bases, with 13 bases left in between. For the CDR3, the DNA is TGTGCCAGTAGTATAGGAAGGCGCACTCCGCAGTTCTTC. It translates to CASSIGRRTPQFF.

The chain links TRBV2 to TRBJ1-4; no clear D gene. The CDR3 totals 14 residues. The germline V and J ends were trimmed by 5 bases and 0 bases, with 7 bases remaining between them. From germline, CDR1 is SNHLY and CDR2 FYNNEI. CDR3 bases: TGTGCCAGCAGTAGAGCATCAACTAATGAAAAACTGTTTTTT. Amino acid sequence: CASSRASTNEKLFF.

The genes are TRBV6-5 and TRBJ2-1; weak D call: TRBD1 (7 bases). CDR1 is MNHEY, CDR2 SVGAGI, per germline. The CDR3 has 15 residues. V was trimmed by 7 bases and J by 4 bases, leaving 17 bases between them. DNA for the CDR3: TGTGCCAGCAACCACAGGGGCGGGAATTACAATGAGCAGTTCTTC. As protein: CASNHRGGNYNEQFF.

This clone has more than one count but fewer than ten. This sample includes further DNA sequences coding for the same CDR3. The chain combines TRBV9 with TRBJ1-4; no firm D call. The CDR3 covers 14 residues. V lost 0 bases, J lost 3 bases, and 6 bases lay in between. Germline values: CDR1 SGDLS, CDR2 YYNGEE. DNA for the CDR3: TGTGCCAGCAGCGTAGGTGGTTCTAATGAAAAACTGTTTTTT. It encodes CASSVGGSNEKLFF.

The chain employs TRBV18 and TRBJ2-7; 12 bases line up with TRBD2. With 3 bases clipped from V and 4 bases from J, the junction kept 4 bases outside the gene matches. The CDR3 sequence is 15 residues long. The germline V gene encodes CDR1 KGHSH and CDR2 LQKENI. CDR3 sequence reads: CASSPRTSGIYEQYF. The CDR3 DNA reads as TGTGCCAGCTCACCGAGGACTAGCGGGATATACGAGCAGTACTTC.

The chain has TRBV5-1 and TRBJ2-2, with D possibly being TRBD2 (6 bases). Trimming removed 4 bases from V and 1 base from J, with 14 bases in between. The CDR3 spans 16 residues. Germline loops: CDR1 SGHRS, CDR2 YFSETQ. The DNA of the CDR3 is TGCGCCAGCAGCCCCACCGGGGGTCAGAACACCGGGGAGCTGTTTTTT. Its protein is CASSPTGGQNTGELFF.

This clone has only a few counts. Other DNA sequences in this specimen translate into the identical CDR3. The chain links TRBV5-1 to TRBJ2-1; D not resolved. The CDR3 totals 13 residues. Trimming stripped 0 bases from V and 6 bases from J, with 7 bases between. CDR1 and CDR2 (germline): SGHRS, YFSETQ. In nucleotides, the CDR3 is TGCGCCAGCAGCTTGGGGACCGGCAATGAGCAGTTCTTC. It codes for CASSLGTGNEQFF.

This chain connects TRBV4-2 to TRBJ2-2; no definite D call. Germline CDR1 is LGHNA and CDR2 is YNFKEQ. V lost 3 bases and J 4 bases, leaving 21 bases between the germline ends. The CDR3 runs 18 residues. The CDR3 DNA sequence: TGTGCCAGCAGCCATTCCTATGCCCCAGGTCGAAGCACCGGGGAGCTGTTTTTT. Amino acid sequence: CASSHSYAPGRSTGELFF.

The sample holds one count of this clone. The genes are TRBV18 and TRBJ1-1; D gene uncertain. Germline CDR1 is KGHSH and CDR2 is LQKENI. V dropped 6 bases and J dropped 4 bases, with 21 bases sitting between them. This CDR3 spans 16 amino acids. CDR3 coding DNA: TGTGCCAGCTCTCTTTCGGAGGGATTGACGGGCACTGAAGCTTTCTTT. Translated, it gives CASSLSEGLTGTEAFF.

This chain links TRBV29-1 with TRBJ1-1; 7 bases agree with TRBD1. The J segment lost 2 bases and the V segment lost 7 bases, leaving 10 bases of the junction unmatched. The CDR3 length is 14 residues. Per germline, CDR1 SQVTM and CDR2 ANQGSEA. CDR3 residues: CSGETGSRNTEAFF. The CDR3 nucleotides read TGCAGCGGTGAGACAGGGAGTCGTAACACTGAAGCTTTCTTT.

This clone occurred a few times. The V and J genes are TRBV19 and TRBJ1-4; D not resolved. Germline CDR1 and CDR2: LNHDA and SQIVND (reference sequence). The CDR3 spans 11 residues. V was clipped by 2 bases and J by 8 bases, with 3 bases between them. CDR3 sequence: CASSIMEKLFF. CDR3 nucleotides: TGTGCCAGTAGTATAATGGAAAAACTGTTTTTT. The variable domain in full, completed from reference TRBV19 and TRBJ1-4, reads DGGITQSPKYLFRKEGQNVTLSCEQNLNHDAMYWYRQDPGQGLRLIYYSQIVNDFQKGDIAEGYSVSREKKESFPLTVTSAQKNPTAFYLCASSIMEKLFFGSGTQLSVL.

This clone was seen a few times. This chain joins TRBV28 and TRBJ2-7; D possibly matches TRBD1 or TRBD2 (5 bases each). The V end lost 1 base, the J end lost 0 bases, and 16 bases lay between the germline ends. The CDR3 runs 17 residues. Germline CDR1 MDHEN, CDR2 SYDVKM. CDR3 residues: CASSLSLGRRSSYEQYF. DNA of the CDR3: TGTGCCAGCAGTTTATCCTTGGGACGTAGGAGCTCCTACGAGCAGTACTTC. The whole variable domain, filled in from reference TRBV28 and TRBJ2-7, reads DVKVTQSSRYLVKRTGEKVFLECVQDMDHENMFWYRQDPGLGLRLIYFSYDVKMKEKGDIPEGYSVSREKKERFSLILESASTNQTSMYLCASSLSLGRRSSYEQYFGPGTRLTVT.

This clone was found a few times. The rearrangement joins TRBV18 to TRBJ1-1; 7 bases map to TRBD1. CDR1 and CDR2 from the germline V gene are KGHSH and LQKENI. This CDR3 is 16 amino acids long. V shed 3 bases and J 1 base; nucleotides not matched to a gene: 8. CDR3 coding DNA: TGTGCCAGCTCACCCGACAGGGCAAGGCGGAACACTGAAGCTTTCTTT. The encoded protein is CASSPDRARRNTEAFF.

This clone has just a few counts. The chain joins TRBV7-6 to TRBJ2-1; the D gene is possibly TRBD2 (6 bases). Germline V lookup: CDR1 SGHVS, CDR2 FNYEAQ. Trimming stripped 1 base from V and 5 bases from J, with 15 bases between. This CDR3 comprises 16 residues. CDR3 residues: CASSLEGLARHNEQFF. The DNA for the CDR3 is TGTGCCAGCAGCTTAGAAGGTCTAGCGCGACACAATGAGCAGTTCTTC.

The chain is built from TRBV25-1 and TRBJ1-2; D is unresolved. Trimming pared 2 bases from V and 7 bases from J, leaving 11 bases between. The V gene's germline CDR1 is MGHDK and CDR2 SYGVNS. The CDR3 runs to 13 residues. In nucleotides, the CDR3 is TGTGCCAGCAGTGAAGGGGAACGGTTTGGCTACACCTTC. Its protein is CASSEGERFGYTF.

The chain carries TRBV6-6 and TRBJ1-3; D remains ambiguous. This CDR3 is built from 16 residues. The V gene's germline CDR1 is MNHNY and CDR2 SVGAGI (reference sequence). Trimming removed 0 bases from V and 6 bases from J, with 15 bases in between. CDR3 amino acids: CASSYSSPGPPNTIYF. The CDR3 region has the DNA TGTGCCAGCAGTTACTCGTCCCCCGGGCCCCCAAACACCATATATTTT.

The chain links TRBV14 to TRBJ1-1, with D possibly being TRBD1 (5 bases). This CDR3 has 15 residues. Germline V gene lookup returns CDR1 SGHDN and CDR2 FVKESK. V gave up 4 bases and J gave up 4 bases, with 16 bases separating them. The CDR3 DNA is TGTGCCAGCAGCCGAGAGGTCCGGGGGGGCACTGAAGCTTTCTTT. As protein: CASSREVRGGTEAFF.

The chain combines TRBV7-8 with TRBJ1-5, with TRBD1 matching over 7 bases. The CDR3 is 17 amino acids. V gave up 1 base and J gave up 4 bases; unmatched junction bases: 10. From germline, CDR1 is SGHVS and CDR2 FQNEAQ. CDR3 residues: CASSLEPRTGKNQPQHF. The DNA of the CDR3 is TGTGCCAGCAGCTTAGAACCACGGACAGGAAAAAATCAGCCCCAGCATTTT.

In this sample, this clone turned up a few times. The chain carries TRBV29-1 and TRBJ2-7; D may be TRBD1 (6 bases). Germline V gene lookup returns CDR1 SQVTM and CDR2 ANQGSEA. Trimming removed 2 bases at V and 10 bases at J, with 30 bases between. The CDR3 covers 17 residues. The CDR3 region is CSVETRDNRPYAKEQYF. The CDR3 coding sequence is TGCAGCGTTGAAACCCGGGACAACCGACCCTACGCTAAGGAACAGTACTTC.